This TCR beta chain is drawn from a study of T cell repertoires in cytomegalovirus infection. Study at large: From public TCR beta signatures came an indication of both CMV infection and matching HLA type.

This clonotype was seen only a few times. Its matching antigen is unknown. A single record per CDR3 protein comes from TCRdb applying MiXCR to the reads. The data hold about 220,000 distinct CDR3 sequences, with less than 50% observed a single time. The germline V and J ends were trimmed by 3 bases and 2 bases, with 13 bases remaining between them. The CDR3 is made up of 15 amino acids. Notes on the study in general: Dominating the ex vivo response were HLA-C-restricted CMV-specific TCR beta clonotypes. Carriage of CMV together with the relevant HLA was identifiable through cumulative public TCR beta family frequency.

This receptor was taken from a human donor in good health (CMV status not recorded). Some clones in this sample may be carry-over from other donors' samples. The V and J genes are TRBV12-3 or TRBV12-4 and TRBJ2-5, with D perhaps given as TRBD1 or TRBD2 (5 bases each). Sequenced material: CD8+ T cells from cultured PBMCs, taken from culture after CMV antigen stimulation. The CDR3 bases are TGTGCCAGCAGTTTTACGGGACGGTCACAAGAGACCCAGTACTTC. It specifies CASSFTGRSQETQYF.